The rows below give T cell receptor beta chains drawn from one sample of a study of control samples from healthy donors and cancer patients. The table came from immunoSEQ multiplex PCR; TCRdb's copy has only in-frame clones and leaves some out. Here the sample spans a few hundred thousand clones, more than 80% being singletons. Sequencing was carried out using PBMCs. The origin of the receptors is a man between 40 and 49 years old with head and neck cancer. The CDR3 runs from the conserved cysteine through the conserved F or W. Each record gives: V gene, clone size, D gene, J gene, CDR3 DNA, CDR3 protein. A D gene is named only where the DNA matches it firmly. For some rows the clone size is stated as once, few or many, or as a class when expanded; others skip it.

TRBV10-1,-,TRBD1,TRBJ2-1,TGCGCCAGCAGTCCCTCGACAGGGGGGGTGGATGAGCAGTTCTTC,CASSPSTGGVDEQFF
TRBV10-3,-,TRBD1,TRBJ1-4,TGTGCCATCAGTGAGTCGGACAGGGATGAAAAACTGTTTTTT,CAISESDRDEKLFF
TRBV30,-,-,TRBJ1-1,TGTGCCTGGAGTGAAGGCAGCCTAGGCACTGAAGCTTTCTTT,CAWSEGSLGTEAFF
TRBV28,-,-,TRBJ2-5,TGTGCCAGCAGTTTAGGTCACCGGGACTGGGAGTACTTC,CASSLGHRDWEYF
TRBV10-2,few,TRBD2,TRBJ2-5,TGCGCCAGCAGTAGGACTAGCTTCCAAGAGACCCAGTACTTC,CASSRTSFQETQYF
TRBV30,-,-,TRBJ1-3,TGTGCCTGGAGTGTTGGCATGTTAAGATCCATATATTTT,CAWSVGMLRSIYF
TRBV7-3,-,-,TRBJ1-5,TGTGCCAGCAGCTCTCATGCGGGGGTCGGGCAGCCCCAGCATTTT,CASSSHAGVGQPQHF
TRBV5-1,many,TRBD1,TRBJ1-5,TGCGCCAGCAGTCGCTCCGGACAGGGCAATCAGCCCCAGCATTTT,CASSRSGQGNQPQHF
TRBV5-1,-,-,TRBJ2-1,TGCGCCAGCAGCTTGTCGGCAAGCTCCTACAATGAGCAGTTCTTC,CASSLSASSYNEQFF
TRBV10-3,-,-,TRBJ2-1,TGTGCCATCAGTGAAGGAGGGGGGGCTTACAATGAGCAGTTCTTC,CAISEGGGAYNEQFF
TRBV7-3,-,-,TRBJ2-1,TGTGCCAGCAGCTTGGGACTCTACAATGAGCAGTTCTTC,CASSLGLYNEQFF
TRBV20-1,-,-,TRBJ2-1,TGCAGTGCTAGTAGTTTCCAGGGGAGATACAATGAGCAGTTCTTC,CSASSFQGRYNEQFF